These 20 T cell receptor beta chains came from one sample sequenced in a study of CD8 T cells in Susac syndrome. Random-hexamer reverse transcription was applied to roughly 0.5 to 1 ug RNA. In TCRdb, the immunoSEQ multiplex PCR reads were re-called with MiXCR into one record per CDR3 protein. The sample lists about 64,000 distinct CDR3 sequences; approximately 96% were seen once. Sequenced sample: CD8+ T cells from PBMCs. The receptors were gathered from a human donor with multiple sclerosis.

The chain uses TRBV12-3 or TRBV12-4 and TRBJ1-1; D is undetermined. V shed 3 bases and J shed 10 bases, with 9 bases lying between them. This CDR3 is built from 11 residues. In DNA, the CDR3 is TGTGCCAGCAGTTTGGAGTCAACAGCTTTCTTT. It translates to CASSLESTAFF.

The genes are TRBV9 and TRBJ1-3, with 10 bases lining up with TRBD1. This CDR3 contains 16 residues. The germline V gene has CDR1 SGDLS and CDR2 YYNGEE. V shed 3 bases, J shed 4 bases, and the junction held 7 bases outside the gene matches. This chain's CDR3 is CASSAEDRGSGNTIYF. The CDR3 DNA sequence: TGTGCCAGCAGCGCCGAGGACAGGGGGTCGGGAAACACCATATATTTT.

The chain links TRBV9 to TRBJ2-7; a weak D match, TRBD1 (6 bases). The CDR3 extends over 15 amino acids. Trimming took off 4 bases at V and 5 bases at J, with 19 bases between the two ends. Germline CDR1 and CDR2: SGDLS and YYNGEE. The CDR3 DNA sequence: TGTGCCAGCAGCAAAGAAAACAGGGTTGTCCACGAGCAGTACTTC. This translates into CASSKENRVVHEQYF.

The V and J genes are TRBV5-1 and TRBJ1-1; D may be TRBD1 (6 bases). The germline V gene encodes CDR1 SGHRS and CDR2 YFSETQ. CDR3 length: 17 residues. V lost 4 bases, J lost 0 bases, and 19 bases lay in between. In nucleotides, the CDR3 is TGCGCCAGCAGCCATGTCCCACTCGGACAGATGAACACTGAAGCTTTCTTT. This translates into CASSHVPLGQMNTEAFF.

The chain has TRBV3-1 and TRBJ2-7; D is tentatively TRBD1 or TRBD2 (5 bases each). The CDR3 spans 15 residues. The germline V gene has CDR1 LGHDT and CDR2 YNNKEL (reference sequence). With 0 bases removed from V and 4 bases from J, the gap between germline ends came to 13 bases. CDR3 DNA: TGTGCCAGCAGCCAAGATTGGGGGTCTGGTTACGAGCAGTACTTC. Translation: CASSQDWGSGYEQYF.

V is TRBV29-1 and J is TRBJ2-7, with D perhaps TRBD1 (6 bases). Germline V gives CDR1 SQVTM, CDR2 ANQGSEA. Between the trimmed V and J ends, which lost 2 bases and 2 bases, there was a span of 13 bases. The length of the CDR3 is 14 residues. The CDR3 nucleotides read TGCAGCGTTGAACAGGGGAAAGTCCCCTACGAGCAGTACTTC. Its translation: CSVEQGKVPYEQYF.

V and J are TRBV7-8 and TRBJ2-7, with 9 bases that match TRBD1. The ends lost 5 bases at V and 5 bases at J; junction bases unmatched: 7. The CDR3 is 14 residues long. The germline V gene encodes CDR1 SGHVS and CDR2 FQNEAQ. The CDR3 DNA follows: TGTGCCAGCAGCATAAACAGGGGGCAACACGAGCAGTACTTC. This sequence encodes CASSINRGQHEQYF. The full variable domain, with the rest looked up from reference TRBV7-8 and TRBJ2-7, is GAGVSQSPRYKVAKRGQDVALRCDPISGHVSLFWYQQALGQGPEFLTYFQNEAQLDKSGLPSDRFFAERPEGSVSTLKIQRTQQEDSAVYLCASSINRGQHEQYFGPGTRLTVT.

V gene TRBV27 combines with J gene TRBJ1-2; D possibly corresponds to TRBD1 (6 bases). The V gene lost 3 bases and the J gene lost 8 bases, with 10 bases spanning the gap. Germline CDR1 MNHEY, CDR2 SMNVEV (reference sequence). There are 12 residues in the CDR3. The CDR3 sequence: CASSFEGGGYTF. DNA of the CDR3: TGTGCCAGCAGTTTCGAGGGGGGGGGCTACACCTTC.

The rearrangement uses TRBV3-1 and TRBJ2-7, with TRBD2 as a possible D gene (6 bases). The length of the CDR3 is 16 residues. Trimming cost V 4 bases and J 3 bases, with 19 bases left between them. CDR1 is LGHDT, CDR2 YNNKEL, per germline (reference sequence). The CDR3 protein is CASSPRLGGRLYEQYF. CDR3 bases: TGTGCCAGCAGCCCCCGTTTAGGAGGGCGGCTCTACGAGCAGTACTTC.

J is TRBJ2-5 and V is TRBV20-1; 8 positions match TRBD2. Looked up from germline, CDR1 is DFQATT and CDR2 is SNEGSKA (reference sequence). Trimming cost V 0 bases and J 5 bases; bases outside gene matches: 8. The CDR3 spans 15 residues. In nucleotides, the CDR3 is TGCAGTGCTAGAGATCTGAGCGGGAGTGGCGAGACCCAGTACTTC. It translates to CSARDLSGSGETQYF.

The rearrangement uses TRBV28 and TRBJ1-1, with D perhaps matching TRBD1 (6 bases). Germline values: CDR1 MDHEN, CDR2 SYDVKM. The CDR3 sequence is 15 residues long. Trimming pared 8 bases from V and 5 bases from J, leaving 21 bases between. CDR3 coding DNA: TGTGCCAGCCGTCGTTTGGAGGGGGTGCGGACTGAAGCTTTCTTT. Protein: CASRRLEGVRTEAFF.

V gene TRBV20-1 combines with J gene TRBJ2-7, with D perhaps TRBD2 (6 bases). Germline CDR1 reads DFQATT; CDR2 reads SNEGSKA (reference sequence). With 3 bases removed from V and 3 bases from J, the gap between germline ends came to 15 bases. The CDR3 extends over 14 amino acids. CDR3 sequence (DNA): TGCAGTGCTAGGGGGACTGACCAGTACTACGAGCAGTACTTC. This sequence encodes CSARGTDQYYEQYF.

The gene calls are TRBV12-3 or TRBV12-4 and TRBJ1-2, with D possibly TRBD1 on 5 matching bases. The CDR3 extends over 14 amino acids. V was trimmed by 7 bases and J by 6 bases, leaving 18 bases between them. CDR3 nucleotide sequence: TGTGCCAGCACCCCAGGAAGCAGGGCTAATGGCTACACCTTC. It encodes CASTPGSRANGYTF.

The J gene is TRBJ2-1, the V gene TRBV16, with TRBD2 matching 11 bases. The CDR3 runs to 15 residues. After removal of 0 bases from V and 10 bases from J, the junction contained 5 bases not matched to a gene. Germline V CDR1 and CDR2: KGHSY, FQNENV. Here the CDR3 reads CASSQSSGRANEQFF. In DNA, the CDR3 is TGTGCCAGCAGCCAATCTAGCGGGAGGGCAAACGAGCAGTTCTTC. Drawing the rest from reference TRBV16 and TRBJ2-1, the complete variable domain is GEEVAQTPKHLVRGEGQKAKLYCAPIKGHSYVFWYQQVLKNEFKFLISFQNENVFDETGMPKERFSAKCLPNSPCSLEIQATKLEDSAVYFCASSQSSGRANEQFFGPGTRLTVL.

The chain employs TRBV20-1 and TRBJ2-1; 7 nucleotides match TRBD1. Trimming cost V 0 bases and J 5 bases; bases outside gene matches: 7. The CDR3 totals 15 residues. Germline V gives CDR1 DFQATT, CDR2 SNEGSKA (reference sequence). CDR3 bases: TGCAGTGCTAGAGAGGGGTACAGGGGCCACAATGAGCAGTTCTTC. It is translated as CSAREGYRGHNEQFF.

The CDR3 protein is CSVSLGRGGPNEQFF. The CDR3 DNA reads TGCAGCGTCTCGCTAGGGCGGGGGGGCCCGAATGAGCAGTTCTTC. V and J are TRBV29-1 and TRBJ2-1; 9 nucleotides line up with TRBD2. CDR1 and CDR2 (germline): SQVTM, ANQGSEA. The CDR3 is 15 amino acids. J lost 7 bases, V lost 6 bases, and 13 bases had no gene match.

The rearrangement links TRBV13 to TRBJ2-7; D tentatively reads TRBD1 or TRBD2 (5 bases each). CDR1 and CDR2 (germline): PRHDT, FYEKMQ (reference sequence). This CDR3 comprises 16 residues. V was pared by 3 bases and J by 2 bases, with 17 bases between. DNA of the CDR3: TGTGCCAGCAGCTTGCTTTGGGACGGAATGGCCTACGAGCAGTACTTC. As protein: CASSLLWDGMAYEQYF.

Only one count was recorded for this clonotype. The gene calls are TRBV7-9 and TRBJ2-2; D is unresolved. V shed 5 bases and J shed 7 bases, with 11 bases lying between them. Germline V CDR1 and CDR2: SEHNR, FQNEAQ (reference sequence). This CDR3 region has 13 residues. CDR3 sequence reads: CASSLDFGGELFF. DNA of the CDR3: TGTGCCAGCAGCCTCGACTTCGGCGGGGAGCTGTTTTTT. Looking up the rest from reference TRBV7-9 and TRBJ2-2 gives the full variable domain: DTGVSQNPRHKITKRGQNVTFRCDPISEHNRLYWYRQTLGQGPEFLTYFQNEAQLEKSRLLSDRFSAERPKGSFSTLEIQRTEQGDSAMYLCASSLDFGGELFFGEGSRLTVL.

This chain connects TRBV19 to TRBJ2-1, with 11 bases fitting TRBD2. CDR3 length: 15 residues. V lost 9 bases to trimming and J lost 5 bases; unmatched junction nucleotides: 9. Germline V gene lookup returns CDR1 LNHDA and CDR2 SQIVND (reference sequence). The DNA for the CDR3 is TGTGCCAGCTCGTTAGCGGGAGGGCCTAACAATGAGCAGTTCTTC. This gives the protein CASSLAGGPNNEQFF.

This sequence joins TRBV11-1 and TRBJ2-7; 7 positions agree with TRBD1. Per the germline V gene, CDR1 is SGHAT and CDR2 is FQDESV (reference sequence). There are 17 residues in the CDR3. V shed 4 bases and J 3 bases; nucleotides not matched to a gene: 15. Here the CDR3 DNA reads TGTGCCAGCAGCTCCTCGACAGGGCCGTGGGTGAACTACGAGCAGTACTTC. It is translated as CASSSSTGPWVNYEQYF. Together with reference TRBV11-1 and TRBJ2-7, the CDR3 gives the full variable domain: EAEVAQSPRYKITEKSQAVAFWCDPISGHATLYWYRQILGQGPELLVQFQDESVVDDSQLPKDRFSAERLKGVDSTLKIQPAELGDSAMYLCASSSSTGPWVNYEQYFGPGTRLTVT.